This TCR beta chain was profiled in a study of T-cell memory formation after mild COVID-19. MiXCR, applied by TCRdb to the 5' RACE reads, yields one record per CDR3 protein. The table has 470,000 or so distinct CDR3 sequences, over 15% seen once; the top ten hold 9% to 15%. Germline loops: CDR1 LGHDT, CDR2 YNNKEL (reference sequence). This CDR3 region has 15 residues. Trimming at V came to 3 bases and at J to 6 bases, leaving 5 bases not matched to a gene. The TCR was taken from an adult woman who had mild COVID-19 (a few samples of this study predate the infection). Cell type and time point are not known. The V call is TRBV3-1, the J call TRBJ2-1; 10 bases are shared with TRBD2. Input material: PBMCs or a T cell subset sorted from them (not recorded which). CDR3 loop: CASSQLAGVANEQFF. The CDR3 DNA is TGTGCCAGCAGCCAGCTAGCGGGAGTGGCCAATGAGCAGTTCTTC.